Listed here is a single T cell receptor (beta chain). Its target is unknown. Thyroid surgery took place with no prior treatment in any patient. This sample is part of a study of metastatic and nonmetastatic thyroid tumors. Study-level information: It was across blood and tumor or nodule tissue from malignant and benign thyroid patients that repertoires were compared. General study results and limits: Significantly greater TCR beta diversity was reportedly found in malignant thyroid tumors than in benign nodules (in blood and tumor).

The V end was cut by 5 bases, the J end by 0 bases, with 11 bases between. Per germline, CDR1 MDHEN and CDR2 SYDVKM. The CDR3 has 15 amino acids. As processed by the authors: Researchers built a distant-metastasis classifier for papillary thyroid cancer that drew on CDR3 differences across clinicopathological groups. TCRdb re-called the PCR reads via MiXCR. The V and J calls were determined by TCRdb, not by the authors. The sample has over 50,000 clones, less than 30% seen once. The TCR comes from a female donor with papillary thyroid cancer or a benign thyroid nodule (not recorded which). Some clones in this sample may be carry-over from other donors' samples. The chain carries TRBV28 and TRBJ1-5, with TRBD1 as a possible D gene (6 bases). Specimen: blood. CDR3 sequence (DNA): TGTGCCAGCAGTAAAGAGGGGGGTAGCAATCAGCCCCAGCATTTT. Its translation is CASSKEGGSNQPQHF.